These T cell receptor beta chains were read from a single sample in a study of blood T cells in healthy people across ages. TCRdb processed the 5' RACE reads anew with MiXCR; each CDR3 protein has one entry. Of 550,000 to 750,000 distinct CDR3 sequences in the sample, around 21% were seen once. Sequencing was performed on blood. All receptors derive from a man aged 65-85 years in good health. Each CDR3 is given with its conserved first and last residue. D genes are given only for firm matches. Clone size is given for some rows only: seen once, a few or many times, or a class if the clone is expanded.

j_gene	v_gene	abundance	d_gene	CDR3aa	CDR3nt
TRBJ1-4	TRBV28	few	-	CASRMVGYDEKLFF	TGTGCCAGCAGAATGGTAGGGTATGATGAAAAACTGTTTTTT
TRBJ1-1	TRBV12-3/TRBV12-4	-	-	CASLSIGTEAFF	TGTGCCAGCCTCAGTATTGGCACTGAAGCTTTCTTT
TRBJ2-7	TRBV5-1	-	TRBD1	CASSFETGIYEQYF	TGCGCCAGCAGCTTTGAGACAGGGATCTATGAGCAGTACTTC
TRBJ2-1	TRBV7-2	few	TRBD2	CASSLAASGSGSYNEQFF	TGTGCCAGCAGCTTAGCTGCTAGCGGGAGTGGGTCCTACAATGAGCAGTTCTTC
TRBJ2-5	TRBV7-7	-	TRBD2	CASSFGTSGRGETQYF	TGTGCTAGCAGCTTCGGGACTAGCGGGAGGGGAGAGACCCAGTACTTC
TRBJ2-6	TRBV6-5	-	-	CASRVQGGGANVLTF	TGTGCCAGCAGAGTACAGGGCGGTGGGGCCAACGTCCTGACTTTC
TRBJ2-3	TRBV9	few	TRBD2	CASSVAPGAGDTDTQYF	TGTGCCAGCAGCGTAGCCCCCGGCGCGGGAGACACAGATACGCAGTATTTT
TRBJ2-1	TRBV7-2	few	TRBD2	CASSQTSGTNEQFF	TGTGCCAGCAGCCAGACTAGCGGGACTAATGAGCAGTTCTTC
TRBJ2-7	TRBV5-1	-	-	CASRDTEGYEQYF	TGCGCCAGCAGGGACACAGAGGGGTACGAGCAGTACTTC
TRBJ2-3	TRBV28	few	TRBD2	CASSIPGTSGSTDTQYF	TGTGCCAGCAGTATCCCCGGGACTAGCGGCAGCACAGATACGCAGTATTTT
TRBJ2-7	TRBV5-1	few	-	CASGSGQRREQYF	TGCGCCAGCGGCTCCGGACAGAGGAGAGAGCAGTACTTC
TRBJ2-7	TRBV25-1	few	-	CASSAPVGTPVYEQYF	TGTGCCAGCAGCGCGCCAGTAGGGACTCCAGTGTACGAGCAGTACTTC
TRBJ1-1	TRBV11-2	-	-	CASSLGWTAEAFF	TGTGCCAGCAGCTTAGGGTGGACAGCTGAAGCTTTCTTT
TRBJ1-2	TRBV12-3/TRBV12-4	-	-	CASSLHPTGGYTF	TGTGCCAGCAGTTTGCATCCTACGGGTGGCTACACCTTC
TRBJ1-1	TRBV29-1	-	-	CSVVYTEAFF	TGCAGCGTTGTTTACACTGAAGCTTTCTTT
TRBJ1-1	TRBV6-1	-	TRBD1	CAISEPGQGAVGEAFF	TGTGCCATCAGTGAGCCGGGACAGGGGGCGGTTGGTGAAGCTTTCTTT
TRBJ2-5	TRBV4-3	few	TRBD1	CASSQDHGTGGVGTQYF	TGCGCCAGCAGCCAAGATCACGGTACAGGGGGAGTGGGGACCCAGTACTTC
TRBJ2-7	TRBV6-2/TRBV6-3	few	-	CASSYSWQALAYEQYF	TGTGCCAGCAGTTACTCTTGGCAGGCCCTCGCCTACGAGCAGTACTTC
TRBJ2-5	TRBV20-1	-	-	CTASSLAAQETQYF	TGCACTGCTAGTAGCCTAGCTGCTCAAGAGACCCAGTACTTC
TRBJ1-5	TRBV20-1	few	TRBD1	CSARTGQERSQPQHF	TGCAGTGCTAGAACGGGACAGGAAAGAAGTCAGCCCCAGCATTTT
TRBJ2-5	TRBV24-1	-	-	CATSSGETQYF	TGCGCCACCAGTTCCGGAGAGACCCAGTACTTC
TRBJ2-5	TRBV11-2	-	-	CASSPRPRDQETQYF	TGTGCCAGCAGCCCGCGCCCGAGGGATCAAGAGACCCAGTACTTC
TRBJ2-5	TRBV14	few	-	CARKPRGSCQETQYF	TGTGCCAGAAAGCCAAGAGGAAGTTGCCAAGAGACCCAGTACTTC
TRBJ2-3	TRBV20-1	few	TRBD2	CSAWTSGSNTQYF	TGCAGTGCTTGGACTAGCGGGAGTAATACGCAGTATTTT
TRBJ2-7	TRBV9	few	TRBD2	CASSYSPGLAGHYEQYF	TGTGCCAGCAGCTATTCCCCGGGACTAGCGGGCCACTACGAGCAGTACTTC
TRBJ1-5	TRBV20-1	many	-	CSGRASNQPQHF	TGCAGTGGCAGGGCTAGCAATCAGCCCCAGCATTTT
TRBJ1-5	TRBV20-1	-	-	CSANPGANNQPQHF	TGCAGTGCCAATCCGGGGGCAAACAATCAGCCCCAGCATTTT
TRBJ2-7	TRBV25-1	-	-	CASSLLQGNYEQYF	TGTGCCAGCAGCTTGTTGCAGGGGAACTACGAGCAGTACTTC
TRBJ2-1	TRBV29-1	-	-	CSVESLRNEQFF	TGCAGCGTTGAGTCCCTTAGGAATGAGCAGTTCTTC
TRBJ2-4	TRBV4-3	few	TRBD1	CASSRGTGENIQYF	TGCGCCAGCAGCCGCGGGACAGGGGAGAACATTCAGTACTTC
TRBJ2-7	TRBV10-3	many	-	CAISELASTYEQYF	TGTGCCATCAGTGAGCTAGCGTCTACCTACGAGCAGTACTTC
TRBJ2-1	TRBV2	few	-	CASSEDSYNEQFF	TGTGCCAGCAGTGAAGACTCCTACAATGAGCAGTTCTTC
TRBJ2-5	TRBV7-2	many	TRBD2	CASSLRTSSASETQYF	TGTGCCAGCAGCCTCCGGACTAGTAGCGCATCGGAGACCCAGTACTTC
TRBJ2-2	TRBV21-1	few	-	CASSGRAANTGELFF	TGTGCCAGCAGCGGCAGAGCAGCGAACACCGGGGAGCTGTTTTTT
TRBJ2-7	TRBV5-1	-	-	CASTSRGGGSYEQYF	TGCGCCAGCACCTCTCGGGGAGGAGGCTCCTACGAGCAGTACTTC
TRBJ2-5	TRBV7-9	-	-	CASSLLVSRGGETQYF	TGTGCCAGCAGCTTATTGGTCAGCAGGGGAGGAGAGACCCAGTACTTC
TRBJ1-1	TRBV15	-	-	CATSRDGGNTEAFF	TGTGCCACCAGCAGAGATGGAGGGAACACTGAAGCTTTCTTT
TRBJ2-7	TRBV28	-	-	CASSFGRGQLYEQYF	TGTGCCAGCAGTTTTGGGCGAGGACAGCTCTACGAGCAGTACTTC
TRBJ2-7	TRBV4-2	-	TRBD2	CASSQERAGVYEQYF	TGTGCCAGCAGCCAAGAGCGAGCGGGAGTCTACGAGCAGTACTTC
TRBJ1-2	TRBV5-1	-	TRBD1	CASSPDRGPLYGYTF	TGCGCCAGCAGCCCGGACAGGGGGCCCCTCTATGGCTACACCTTC